This T cell receptor beta chain was identified in a study of CD8 T cells in ankylosing spondylitis. Broader study findings: Disease-linked clones bore a CD8+ phenotype and were relatively rare in peripheral blood. It was reported that disease-linked clones were significantly enriched in matched ankylosing spondylitis synovial fluid. A motif of several highly homologous TCR beta variants was seen as apparently characteristic of ankylosing spondylitis blood. In reactive arthritis synovial fluid and blood, some motif variants had been reported before.

The TCR beta libraries were generated through quantitative 5'-RACE incorporating molecular barcodes. TCRdb used MiXCR to reprocess the 5' RACE reads, holding one entry per CDR3 protein. The sample contains hundreds of thousands of distinct CDR3 sequences, roughly 13% of which appear only once. This clonotype was detected only a few times. Its target is unknown. The CDR3 extends over 14 amino acids. V lost 2 bases, J lost 8 bases, and 14 bases lay in between. The germline V gene encodes CDR1 SGHDT and CDR2 YYEEEE. This receptor was identified in a male donor with ankylosing spondylitis. The sequenced sample consisted of blood, either unsorted or a sorted T cell fraction (not recorded which). The chain is built from TRBV5-6 and TRBJ2-1; tentatively, D is TRBD2 (6 bases). CDR3 sequence (DNA): TGTGCCAGCAGCTTCCTGGGAGGCCATCATGAGCAGTTCTTC. Its translation is CASSFLGGHHEQFF.